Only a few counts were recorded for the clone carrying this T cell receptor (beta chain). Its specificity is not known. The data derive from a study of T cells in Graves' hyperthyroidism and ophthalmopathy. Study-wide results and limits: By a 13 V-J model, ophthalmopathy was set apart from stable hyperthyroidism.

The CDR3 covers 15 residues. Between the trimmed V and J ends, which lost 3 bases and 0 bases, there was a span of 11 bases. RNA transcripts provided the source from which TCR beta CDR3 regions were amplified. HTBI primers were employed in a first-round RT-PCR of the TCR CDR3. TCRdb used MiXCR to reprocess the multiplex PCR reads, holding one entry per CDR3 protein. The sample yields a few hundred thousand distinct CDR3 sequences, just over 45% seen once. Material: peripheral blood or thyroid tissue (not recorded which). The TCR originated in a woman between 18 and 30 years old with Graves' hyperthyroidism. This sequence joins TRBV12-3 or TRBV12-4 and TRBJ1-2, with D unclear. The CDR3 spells CASSLLASSNYGYTF. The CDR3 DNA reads TGTGCCAGCAGTTTGTTAGCTTCTTCTAACTATGGCTACACCTTC.